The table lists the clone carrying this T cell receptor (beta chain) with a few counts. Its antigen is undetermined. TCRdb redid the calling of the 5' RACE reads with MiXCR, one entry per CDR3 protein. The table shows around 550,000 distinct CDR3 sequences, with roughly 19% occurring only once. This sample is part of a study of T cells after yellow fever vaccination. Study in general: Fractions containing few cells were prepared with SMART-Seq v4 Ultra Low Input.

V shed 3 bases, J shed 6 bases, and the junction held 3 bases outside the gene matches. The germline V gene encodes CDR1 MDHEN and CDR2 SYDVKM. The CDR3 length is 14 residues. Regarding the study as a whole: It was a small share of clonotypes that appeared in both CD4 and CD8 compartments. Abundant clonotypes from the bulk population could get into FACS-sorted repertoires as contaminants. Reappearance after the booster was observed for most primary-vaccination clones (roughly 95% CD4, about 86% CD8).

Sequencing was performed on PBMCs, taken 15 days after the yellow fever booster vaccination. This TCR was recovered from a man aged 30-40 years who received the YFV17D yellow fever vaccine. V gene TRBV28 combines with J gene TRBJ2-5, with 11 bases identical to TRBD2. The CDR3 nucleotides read TGTGCCAGCAGTTTTCTAGCGGGAGGCCAGACCCAGTACTTC. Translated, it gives CASSFLAGGQTQYF.